These 5 T cell receptor beta chains were all obtained from the same sample, sequenced in a study of blood T cell repertoires in COVID-19. This table comes from immunoSEQ multiplex PCR, and its TCRdb copy is limited to in-frame clones, with some not included. The sample lists some 70,000 clones, about four fifths occurring once. Sequencing was done on a sample of peripheral blood. These TCRs come from a woman in her 70s with acute or convalescent COVID-19.

This clone has a handful of counts. The V call is TRBV9, the J call TRBJ2-3; 8 bases are a match to TRBD2. The CDR3 extends over 15 amino acids. V was pared by 0 bases and J by 3 bases, with 3 bases of the junction left unmatched. Germline CDR1 is SGDLS and CDR2 is YYNGEE. In DNA, the CDR3 is TGTGCCAGCAGCGTAGATGAGCGGGAGACAGATACGCAGTATTTT. Residues: CASSVDERETDTQYF. Full variable domain (rest looked up from reference TRBV9 and TRBJ2-3): DSGVTQTPKHLITATGQRVTLRCSPRSGDLSVYWYQQSLDQGLQFLIQYYNGEERAKGNILERFSAQQFPDLHSELNLSSLELGDSALYFCASSVDERETDTQYFGPGTRLTVL.

In its sample, this clone was seen once. The chain recombines TRBV28 with TRBJ2-3; 10 bases fit TRBD1. The CDR3 length is 14 residues. Germline V gene sequence: CDR1 MDHEN, CDR2 SYDVKM. The ends lost 10 bases at V and 4 bases at J; junction bases unmatched: 8. The DNA for the CDR3 is TGTGCCACCCGTATGACAGGGGGCTCAGATACGCAGTATTTT. Encoded protein: CATRMTGGSDTQYF.

This sequence joins TRBV7-2 and TRBJ2-1, with TRBD1 matching 11 bases. J lost 7 bases, V lost 5 bases, and 7 bases had no gene match. The germline V gene encodes CDR1 SGHTA and CDR2 FQGNSA. The CDR3 is 15 residues long. CDR3 DNA sequence: TGTGCCAGCAGCCCGGGACAGGGGGTCGGAAATGAGCAGTTCTTC. This encodes CASSPGQGVGNEQFF.

This clone was recorded only once. This chain's CDR3 is CASSESGLAGGTDTQYF. The CDR3 nucleotides are TGTGCCAGCAGTGAATCCGGACTAGCGGGTGGCACAGATACGCAGTATTTT. The J gene is TRBJ2-3, the V gene TRBV6-1; 11 bases are a match to TRBD2. The CDR3 covers 17 residues. Germline loops: CDR1 MNHNS, CDR2 SASEGT. V shed 2 bases, J shed 1 base, and the junction held 5 bases outside the gene matches.

This clone was seen more than once but under ten times. The chain carries TRBV7-8 and TRBJ1-1; 11 bases are shared with TRBD1. CDR1 and CDR2 (germline): SGHVS, FQNEAQ. The length of the CDR3 is 16 residues. The ends lost 5 bases at V and 5 bases at J; junction bases unmatched: 10. This CDR3 reads CASSQNGQGAVTEAFF. The CDR3, as DNA: TGTGCCAGCAGCCAAAACGGACAGGGGGCTGTAACTGAAGCTTTCTTT.